The 28 T cell receptor beta chains presented below share a single source sample, sequenced in a study of CD8+CD57+ T cells in acquired aplastic anemia (dated by TCRdb to the late 2010s). The sequencing machine was an Illumina HiSeq 2000. Profiling of TCR beta VDJ combinations and CDR3 sequences used genomic DNA as the template. Clones were called with MiXCR by TCRdb after fastp trimmed the public reads at Q25, and only in-frame beta chains were retained. All rows with the same CDR3 protein become a single entry with the most common DNA and genes. Within this sample are around 200,000 distinct CDR3 sequences, with roughly 55% of them counted one time only. The biggest ten clones account for 25% to 30% of the sample. What was sequenced was sorted CD4+, CD8+, or CD8+CD57+ T cells (not recorded which) from PBMCs. Every receptor here comes from a human donor in good health.

The CDR3, as DNA: TGTGCCAGCAGCCCGACTCCACTAGCGTATGAGCAGTTCTTC. Translated, it gives CASSPTPLAYEQFF. The J gene is TRBJ2-1, the V gene TRBV9; TRBD2 matches 7 bases. The CDR3 spans 14 residues. Germline V gives CDR1 SGDLS, CDR2 YYNGEE. J lost 8 bases, V lost 4 bases, and 9 bases had no gene match.

This clonotype was picked up many times. The rearrangement uses TRBV20-1 and TRBJ2-7; a possible D gene is TRBD1 (5 bases). The CDR3 loop spans 14 amino acids. Trimming took 5 bases from V and 0 from J, leaving 14 bases between them. Looked up from germline, CDR1 is DFQATT and CDR2 is SNEGSKA (reference sequence). The CDR3 spells CSAEQALSSYEQYF. CDR3 in DNA: TGCAGTGCTGAACAGGCCCTAAGCTCCTACGAGCAGTACTTC.

The J gene is TRBJ2-1, the V gene TRBV4-3; maybe TRBD1 (5 bases). Trimming pared 4 bases from V and 9 bases from J, leaving 10 bases between. Germline loops: CDR1 LGHNA, CDR2 YSLEER. This CDR3 is 12 amino acids long. The CDR3: CASSPNRGEQFF. The CDR3 DNA reads as TGCGCCAGCAGCCCAAATAGGGGTGAGCAGTTCTTC.

This chain connects TRBV20-1 to TRBJ2-5, with 8 bases fitting TRBD1. There are 13 residues in the CDR3. Germline V gives CDR1 DFQATT, CDR2 SNEGSKA (reference sequence). Trimming cost V 3 bases and J 1 base; bases outside gene matches: 1. The CDR3 protein is CSARDRAQETQYF. The CDR3 region has the DNA TGCAGTGCTAGGGACAGGGCCCAAGAGACCCAGTACTTC.

The chain carries TRBV24-1 and TRBJ2-7, with 9 bases fitting TRBD1. Trimming took 5 bases from V and 5 from J; bases not matched to a gene: 6. The germline V gene has CDR1 KGHDR and CDR2 SFDVKD. There are 14 residues in the CDR3. CDR3 in DNA: TGTGCCACCAGTGGGGACAGGGCGCCTCACGAGCAGTACTTC. Translating it yields CATSGDRAPHEQYF.

This clonotype has at least ten counts. In nucleotides, the CDR3 is TGTGCCAGCAGAGCCGGTAGCGGGAGGGATGCAGATACGCAGTATTTT. Translation gives CASRAGSGRDADTQYF. The chain joins TRBV6-4 to TRBJ2-3, with 11 bases lining up with TRBD2. Looked up from germline, CDR1 is MRHNA and CDR2 is SNTAGT. J was trimmed by 4 bases and V by 6 bases; bases with no gene match: 9. The CDR3 loop spans 16 amino acids.

As for this clonotype: Likely a read error: the CDR3 ends without its conserved phenylalanine or tryptophan. This sequence joins TRBV12-3 or TRBV12-4 and TRBJ2-1, with 7 nucleotides matching TRBD2. The CDR3 runs 12 residues. V gave up 6 bases and J gave up 8 bases; unmatched junction bases: 4. The DNA for the CDR3 is TGTGCCAGCAGCTTGGGAGGGTATGAGCAGTTCTGC. It is translated as CASSLGGYEQFC.

This chain links TRBV15 with TRBJ1-1, with a weak D call TRBD1 (6 bases). V was pared by 3 bases and J by 10 bases, with 21 bases between. The CDR3 has 15 residues. CDR1 is LNHNV and CDR2 is YYDKDF in the germline V gene (reference sequence). The CDR3 sequence: CATSSTPGQVFGAFF. As DNA, the CDR3 is TGTGCCACCAGCAGTACACCGGGACAAGTGTTTGGAGCTTTCTTT.

V gene TRBV25-1 combines with J gene TRBJ1-1, with no clear D. The CDR3 spans 12 residues. Trimming stripped 7 bases from V and 3 bases from J, with 9 bases between. Germline CDR1 reads MGHDK; CDR2 reads SYGVNS. CDR3 protein: CASKDWDTEAFF. The DNA of the CDR3 is TGTGCCAGCAAAGACTGGGACACTGAAGCTTTCTTT.

The chain recombines TRBV20-1 with TRBJ2-5; the D gene could be TRBD1 or TRBD2 (5 bases each). Looked up from germline, CDR1 is DFQATT and CDR2 is SNEGSKA (reference sequence). The V gene lost 7 bases and the J gene lost 5 bases, with 11 bases spanning the gap. There are 11 residues in the CDR3. The CDR3 reads CSGRREETQYF. CDR3 sequence (DNA): TGCAGTGGCCGCAGGGAGGAGACCCAGTACTTC.

This chain uses TRBV2 with TRBJ2-5; D remains ambiguous. The V end lost 4 bases, the J end lost 6 bases, and 12 bases lay between the germline ends. Germline V gives CDR1 SNHLY, CDR2 FYNNEI. This CDR3 is 13 amino acids long. The CDR3 region is CASSVPNKQTQYF. CDR3 bases: TGTGCCAGCAGTGTTCCAAATAAGCAGACCCAGTACTTC.

This clonotype was seen only a few times. The CDR3 loop is CASSLGATNEKLFF. The CDR3, as DNA: TGTGCCAGCAGCTTAGGTGCAACTAATGAAAAACTGTTTTTT. The chain has TRBV7-6 and TRBJ1-4; D gene unclear. The ends were cut back, 1 base at V and 0 bases at J, with 3 bases in the middle. This CDR3 contains 14 residues. Germline CDR1 is SGHVS and CDR2 is FNYEAQ.

This clonotype was seen repeatedly, ten times or more. The gene calls are TRBV6-1 and TRBJ1-1, with D maybe TRBD1 (5 bases). Germline lookup yields CDR1 MNHNS and CDR2 SASEGT. CDR3 length: 16 amino acids. Trimming removed 2 bases from V and 1 base from J, with 14 bases in between. This CDR3 is CASSEPPSTENTEAFF. CDR3 in DNA: TGTGCCAGCAGTGAACCTCCGTCGACAGAGAACACTGAAGCTTTCTTT.

This clonotype has a count of ten or more. The V gene is TRBV5-6, the J gene TRBJ2-7; tentatively, D is TRBD1 (7 bases). The V and J ends lost 4 bases and 2 bases respectively, with 19 bases between them. CDR1 is SGHDT, CDR2 YYEEEE, per germline. There are 16 residues in the CDR3. The CDR3 region is CASSPGDRLKPYEQYF. In DNA form, the CDR3 reads TGTGCCAGCAGCCCGGGGGACAGACTGAAACCCTACGAGCAGTACTTC. Based on the CDR3 plus reference TRBV5-6 and TRBJ2-7, the full variable domain is DAGVTQSPTHLIKTRGQQVTLRCSPKSGHDTVSWYQQALGQGPQFIFQYYEEEERQRGNFPDRFSGHQFPNYSSELNVNALLLGDSALYLCASSPGDRLKPYEQYFGPGTRLTVT.

At least ten counts were recorded for this clonotype. The rearrangement uses TRBV9 and TRBJ1-1; possibly TRBD1 for D (5 bases). V lost 0 bases, J lost 4 bases, and 13 bases lay in between. From germline, CDR1 is SGDLS and CDR2 YYNGEE. The CDR3 consists of 15 residues. CDR3 region: CASSVGTGPPTEAFF. The CDR3 coding sequence is TGTGCCAGCAGCGTAGGAACAGGTCCCCCCACTGAAGCTTTCTTT.

This clonotype was recorded many times. The chain has TRBV5-4 and TRBJ2-2; D uncertain. CDR3 length: 15 residues. V lost 1 base and J 1 base, leaving 8 bases between the germline ends. CDR1 and CDR2 (germline): SGHNT, YYREEE (reference sequence). CDR3 in DNA: TGTGCCAGCAGCTTGCCTGGGTGGAACACCGGGGAGCTGTTTTTT. Amino acid sequence: CASSLPGWNTGELFF.

This clonotype was observed a few times. Given a much more abundant clone one base away, this may be a read error. V and J are TRBV6-6 and TRBJ2-1, with D perhaps matching TRBD2 (6 bases). The CDR3 extends over 15 amino acids. CDR1 MNHNY and CDR2 SVGAGI come from the germline V gene (reference sequence). The CDR3 sequence: CVSSYSRGLLNEQFF. CDR3 in DNA: TGTGTCAGCAGTTACTCCCGAGGACTACTCAATGAGCAGTTCTTC.

This clonotype was detected many times. This sequence joins TRBV7-3 and TRBJ2-1, with 9 bases lining up with TRBD2. The CDR3 is made up of 14 amino acids. Germline CDR1 reads SGHTA; CDR2 reads FQGTGA. V trimming: 3 bases; J trimming: 8 bases; junction bases outside the gene matches: 5. The CDR3 spells CASSFAGGFDEQFF. CDR3 bases: TGTGCCAGCAGCTTTGCGGGGGGGTTTGATGAGCAGTTCTTC. Full variable domain (rest looked up from reference TRBV7-3 and TRBJ2-1): GAGVSQTPSNKVTEKGKYVELRCDPISGHTALYWYRQSLGQGPEFLIYFQGTGAADDSGLPNDRFFAVRPEGSVSTLKIQRTERGDSAVYLCASSFAGGFDEQFFGPGTRLTVL.

Concerning this clonotype itself: A read error may produce the germline difference seen at one junction end. The V gene is TRBV2, the J gene TRBJ1-1; TRBD1 is a possible D gene (5 bases). This CDR3 spans 13 amino acids. Germline-derived CDR1 and CDR2 are SNHLY and FYNNEI. The CDR3 sequence: CASSEGIGTEAFF. CDR3 bases: TGTGCCAGTAGTGAAGGGATTGGGACGGAAGCTTTCTTT.

This clonotype was seen at least ten times. The rearrangement uses TRBV2 and TRBJ2-7; 9 bases align to TRBD1. The ends lost 7 bases at V and 5 bases at J; junction bases unmatched: 12. CDR1 SNHLY and CDR2 FYNNEI come from the germline V gene. This CDR3 comprises 15 residues. CDR3 nucleotide sequence: TGTGCCAGCATCCCCCCCGGGACAGGGAGCCACGAGCAGTACTTC. It is translated as CASIPPGTGSHEQYF.

J is TRBJ2-3 and V is TRBV7-2; the match to TRBD2 covers 8 bases. Trimming at V came to 5 bases and at J to 5 bases, leaving 15 bases not matched to a gene. CDR3 length equals 17 residues. Germline-derived CDR1 and CDR2 are SGHTA and FQGNSA. The CDR3 region is CASSQLFSGTARDTQYF. The CDR3 coding sequence is TGTGCCAGCAGCCAACTCTTTAGCGGGACCGCCAGAGATACGCAGTATTTT.

The chain has TRBV29-1 and TRBJ2-3, with TRBD2 matching over 9 bases. Germline CDR1 SQVTM, CDR2 ANQGSEA. The CDR3 contains 14 residues. Losses at the gene ends were 4 bases for V and 4 bases for J; bases not matched to a gene: 6. This chain's CDR3 is CSVVRAGGPDTQYF. The CDR3 nucleotides read TGCAGCGTTGTACGAGCGGGAGGTCCAGATACGCAGTATTTT.

This clonotype has just one count. This sequence may be a read error, since a much larger clone differs from it by one base. The chain combines TRBV6-1 with TRBJ2-4; D uncertain. CDR3 length: 12 residues. Germline V gene data show CDR1 as MNHNS and CDR2 as SASEGT. V was shortened by 10 bases and J by 5 bases, with 12 bases between the two germline ends. The CDR3 DNA sequence: TGTGCCACAGATGAGTGCCAAAACATTCAGTACTTC. Amino acids: CATDECQNIQYF.

The chain uses TRBV19 and TRBJ2-4; possible D gene TRBD1, 5 bases. Trimming shortened V by 5 bases and J by 13 bases, and 12 bases separated the two germline ends. The germline CDR1 and CDR2 sequences are LNHDA and SQIVND (reference sequence). The CDR3 covers 11 residues. The CDR3 is CASSVTTDQYF. CDR3 DNA: TGTGCCAGTAGTGTAACGACAGACCAGTACTTC.

This clonotype has a count of ten or more. The rearrangement uses TRBV24-1 and TRBJ2-5; D uncertain. CDR1 is KGHDR, CDR2 SFDVKD, per germline. Trimming stripped 5 bases from V and 1 base from J, with 13 bases between. This CDR3 is built from 15 residues. The DNA for the CDR3 is TGTGCCACCAGTGCTGATTTGGGCGGCCAAGAGACCCAGTACTTC. This encodes CATSADLGGQETQYF.

V and J are TRBV7-9 and TRBJ2-7; TRBD2 matches at 8 bases. Germline CDR1 and CDR2: SEHNR and FQNEAQ (reference sequence). V dropped 4 bases and J dropped 5; count of bases not matched to a gene: 4. The length of the CDR3 is 13 residues. The CDR3 here is CASSSVAGNEQYF. DNA for the CDR3: TGTGCCAGCAGCTCCGTAGCGGGGAACGAGCAGTACTTC.

The V and J genes are TRBV7-2 and TRBJ2-4, with D perhaps TRBD1 (6 bases). Germline loops: CDR1 SGHTA, CDR2 FQGNSA. This CDR3 is built from 15 residues. V shed 1 base and J shed 6 bases, with 13 bases lying between them. CDR3 sequence (DNA): TGTGCCAGCAGCTTAGGGGGGACAAGTGGAAACATTCAGTACTTC. It is translated as CASSLGGTSGNIQYF.

The chain carries TRBV19 and TRBJ1-5; the match to TRBD1 covers 7 bases. Germline V gene data show CDR1 as LNHDA and CDR2 as SQIVND (reference sequence). Trimming at V came to 5 bases and at J to 1 base, leaving 5 bases not matched to a gene. The CDR3 sequence is 15 residues long. CDR3 bases: TGTGCCAGTAGTGCCACAGGGGCGAGCAATCAGCCCCAGCATTTT. Amino acid sequence: CASSATGASNQPQHF.